The present entry profiles one T cell receptor beta chain with its context. This clonotype was observed once. The antigen it recognizes is unknown. No base qualities exist here, and no much larger clone lies one base off it. One read represents weak support. The method behind the library was RT-PCR. The instrument was an Illumina HiSeq 2500. TCRdb reworked the public reads: Q25 trimming with fastp, MiXCR clone assembly, productive beta chains retained. Each entry is one CDR3 protein sequence, shown with its most common DNA and genes. This sample comprises more than 700,000 distinct CDR3 sequences, 21% of them detected only once. Jointly, the top ten make up approximately 10% of the sample. This sample is drawn from a study of response to subunit inactivated influenza vaccine listed by TCRdb under 2018. For context, the study as a whole: To follow how T cells responded to a trivalent subunit inactivated influenza vaccine, the researchers relied on deep quantitative profiling of the T cell receptor repertoire.

Broad study findings and their caveats: According to the authors, only a limited number of new T cells may be recruited by each seasonal influenza vaccination.

V is pared back by 0 bases and J by 8 bases, with 13 bases lying between the germline termini. From the cysteine up to the phenylalanine, the CDR3 has a length of 15 residues. Only the CDR3 DNA stays, 45 bases, in frame from base 1. For CDR1 and CDR2, the germline V gene lists LGHNA and YNFKEQ. The TCR comes from a man over 45 who received an inactivated influenza vaccine. Donor details come from another sample of the same person, matched by shared clones. This specimen consisted of PBMCs from blood, obtained around 5 days after vaccination. The chain employs TRBV4-2 and TRBJ2-2; the D gene is not confidently resolved. The sequenced DNA: TGTGCCAGCAGCCAAGATGGTTATCAATTAGGGGAGCTGTTTTTT. Its protein reads: CASSQDGYQLGELFF.